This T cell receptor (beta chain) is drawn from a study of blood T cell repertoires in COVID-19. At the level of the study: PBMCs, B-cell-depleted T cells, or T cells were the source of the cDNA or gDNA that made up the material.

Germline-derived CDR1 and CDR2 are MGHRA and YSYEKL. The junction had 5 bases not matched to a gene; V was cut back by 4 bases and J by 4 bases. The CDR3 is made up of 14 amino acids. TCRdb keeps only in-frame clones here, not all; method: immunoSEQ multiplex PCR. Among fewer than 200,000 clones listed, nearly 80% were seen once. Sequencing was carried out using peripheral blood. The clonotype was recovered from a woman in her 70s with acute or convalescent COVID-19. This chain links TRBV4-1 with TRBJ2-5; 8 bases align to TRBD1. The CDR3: CASSPTGGGETQYF. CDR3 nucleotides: TGCGCCAGCAGCCCTACAGGGGGAGGAGAGACCCAGTACTTC.